The 29 T cell receptor beta chains below come from one sample, sequenced in a study of technical replicates of blood from a handful of donors. Measured with immunoSEQ multiplex PCR; TCRdb has only the in-frame clones, and not every one. The data contain over 75,000 clones, around 97% of them singletons. Sequencing input: T cells isolated from PBMCs. The receptor set was obtained from a human donor in good health.

V is TRBV2 and J is TRBJ2-1; a weak D match, TRBD1 (6 bases). From germline, CDR1 is SNHLY and CDR2 FYNNEI. This CDR3 spans 17 amino acids. The V and J ends lost 4 bases and 1 base respectively, with 17 bases between them. As DNA, the CDR3 is TGTGCCAGCAGTGCAGGGATAGGGGGTCCTTCCTACAATGAGCAGTTCTTC. It codes for CASSAGIGGPSYNEQFF.

CDR3: CASSPSGGSSYNEQFF. CDR3 sequence (DNA): TGTGCCAGCAGCCCTTCAGGAGGGAGCTCCTACAATGAGCAGTTCTTC. The chain uses TRBV5-4 and TRBJ2-1; perhaps TRBD2 as D (6 bases). From germline, CDR1 is SGHNT and CDR2 YYREEE (reference sequence). There are 16 residues in the CDR3. V lost 4 bases and J lost 0, with 14 bases in between.

The rearrangement links TRBV19 to TRBJ1-5, with unresolved D. V gave up 6 bases and J gave up 4 bases, with 13 bases separating them. Per the germline V gene, CDR1 is LNHDA and CDR2 is SQIVND (reference sequence). CDR3 length: 14 amino acids. For the CDR3, the DNA is TGTGCCAGTAGCGAGAGGTTTAGTAATCAGCCCCAGCATTTT. This codes for CASSERFSNQPQHF. The variable domain in full, completed from reference TRBV19 and TRBJ1-5, reads DGGITQSPKYLFRKEGQNVTLSCEQNLNHDAMYWYRQDPGQGLRLIYYSQIVNDFQKGDIAEGYSVSREKKESFPLTVTSAQKNPTAFYLCASSERFSNQPQHFGDGTRLSIL.

The V and J genes are TRBV4-2 and TRBJ2-1, with 9 bases identical to TRBD2. This CDR3 has 18 residues. CDR1 LGHNA and CDR2 YNFKEQ come from the germline V gene. Trimming at V came to 4 bases and at J to 1 base, leaving 11 bases not matched to a gene. CDR3 loop: CASSLGLAGPESYNEQFF. The CDR3, as DNA: TGTGCCAGCAGCCTTGGGCTAGCGGGGCCCGAATCCTACAATGAGCAGTTCTTC.

The genes are TRBV11-3 and TRBJ2-5; TRBD1 agrees at 9 bases. The germline gives CDR1 SGHNT, CDR2 YENEEA. The CDR3 has 15 amino acids. Trimming at V came to 3 bases and at J to 5 bases, leaving 7 bases not matched to a gene. CDR3 amino acids: CASSFGTGSGETQYF. CDR3 nucleotides: TGTGCCAGCAGCTTCGGGACAGGGTCCGGGGAGACCCAGTACTTC.

This clone was recorded only once. This chain connects TRBV2 to TRBJ1-1; D is unclear. The CDR3 is made up of 14 amino acids. Germline V gene sequence: CDR1 SNHLY, CDR2 FYNNEI. V lost 4 bases to trimming and J lost 8 bases, with 17 bases between them. The CDR3 protein is CASSAPTERREAFF. CDR3 sequence (DNA): TGTGCCAGCAGTGCTCCGACCGAACGGAGAGAAGCTTTCTTT.

The chain employs TRBV10-3 and TRBJ2-5; D is uncertain. The V end lost 1 base, the J end lost 4 bases, and 4 bases lay between the germline ends. In germline, CDR1 is ENHRY, CDR2 SYGVKD. CDR3 length: 12 residues. In DNA form, the CDR3 reads TGTGCCATCAGTGAGTATCGAGAGACCCAGTACTTC. Its protein product is CAISEYRETQYF.

CDR3: CATSSKTFYGNQPQHF. The CDR3 DNA reads as TGTGCCACCAGCAGTAAGACATTTTATGGCAATCAGCCCCAGCATTTT. The chain links TRBV15 to TRBJ1-5, with D uncertain. CDR1 is LNHNV and CDR2 is YYDKDF in the germline V gene (reference sequence). V was trimmed by 3 bases and J by 2 bases, leaving 14 bases between them. This CDR3 has 16 amino acids.

By share, this clone counts as medium-sized. The chain recombines TRBV6-5 with TRBJ1-5, with D perhaps TRBD1 (5 bases). Per the germline V gene, CDR1 is MNHEY and CDR2 is SVGAGI. V was clipped by 6 bases and J by 4 bases, with 13 bases between them. This CDR3 spans 14 amino acids. In DNA, the CDR3 is TGTGCCAGCAGCGCGGGACTACAAAATCAGCCCCAGCATTTT. It translates to CASSAGLQNQPQHF.

The chain is built from TRBV9 and TRBJ2-7, with 9 positions matching TRBD2. The J segment lost 6 bases and the V segment lost 4 bases, leaving 2 bases of the junction unmatched. The CDR3 is 12 residues long. The germline V gene has CDR1 SGDLS and CDR2 YYNGEE. CDR3 region: CASSLSGGEQYF. The CDR3, as DNA: TGTGCCAGCAGCCTTAGCGGGGGCGAGCAGTACTTC.

V usage is TRBV5-1 and J usage is TRBJ2-7; tentative D call: TRBD2 (6 bases). The V and J ends lost 0 bases and 0 bases respectively, with 16 bases between them. The CDR3 is 17 amino acids. Looked up from germline, CDR1 is SGHRS and CDR2 is YFSETQ. CDR3 bases: TGCGCCAGCAGCTTGGGGGTCGGAGGGTCTAGCTCCTACGAGCAGTACTTC. Amino acids: CASSLGVGGSSSYEQYF.

This clone has a single count. The CDR3 DNA sequence: TGTGCCAGTAGTATCGGCAGGACGAGCGGGGGTTCCTACAATGAGCAGTTCTTC. It encodes CASSIGRTSGGSYNEQFF. The V call is TRBV19, the J call TRBJ2-1; TRBD2 matches 8 bases. The CDR3 is 18 residues long. Trimming took 3 bases from V and 1 from J; bases not matched to a gene: 11. CDR1 LNHDA and CDR2 SQIVND come from the germline V gene (reference sequence).

This clone occurred once. V gene TRBV28 combines with J gene TRBJ2-2; unclear D gene. The V and J ends lost 7 bases and 9 bases respectively, with 15 bases between them. The CDR3 is 13 amino acids. The germline gives CDR1 MDHEN, CDR2 SYDVKM. The CDR3 reads CASTVGEARELFF. The CDR3 DNA reads as TGTGCCAGCACCGTCGGTGAGGCGCGGGAGCTGTTTTTT.

The chain uses TRBV2 and TRBJ2-2; perhaps TRBD2 as D (6 bases). Germline assignment: CDR1 SNHLY and CDR2 FYNNEI. V was pared by 1 base and J by 4 bases, with 10 bases between. This CDR3 contains 15 residues. CDR3 sequence reads: CASSEVGGSTGELFF. CDR3 DNA: TGTGCCAGCAGTGAAGTTGGAGGGTCCACCGGGGAGCTGTTTTTT.

This chain uses TRBV28 with TRBJ2-7; 10 nucleotides line up with TRBD1. Per the germline V gene, CDR1 is MDHEN and CDR2 is SYDVKM. The J segment lost 4 bases and the V segment lost 6 bases, leaving 9 bases of the junction unmatched. This CDR3 is built from 15 residues. In DNA, the CDR3 is TGTGCCAGCAGCCTTCAGACAGGGGGCATATACGAGCAGTACTTC. Its translation is CASSLQTGGIYEQYF.

The chain is built from TRBV20-1 and TRBJ1-2; D ambiguous. Germline loops: CDR1 DFQATT, CDR2 SNEGSKA (reference sequence). The CDR3 covers 11 residues. The V and J ends lost 5 bases and 7 bases respectively, with 11 bases between them. The CDR3 here is CSASIFSGYTF. In DNA, the CDR3 is TGCAGTGCTTCGATTTTTAGTGGCTACACCTTC.

J is TRBJ1-5 and V is TRBV27; TRBD1 matches 8 bases. V shed 5 bases and J 4 bases; nucleotides not matched to a gene: 7. Germline loops: CDR1 MNHEY, CDR2 SMNVEV (reference sequence). The CDR3 consists of 15 residues. The CDR3 DNA follows: TGTGCCAGCAGTCCAGAACAGGGGGGGAATCAGCCCCAGCATTTT. Its protein product is CASSPEQGGNQPQHF.

The sample holds one count of this clone. The chain has TRBV28 and TRBJ1-2; D gene ambiguous. The V end was cut by 3 bases, the J end by 2 bases, with 7 bases between. Germline V gene data show CDR1 as MDHEN and CDR2 as SYDVKM. The CDR3 runs to 13 residues. The CDR3 DNA is TGTGCCAGCAGTTTGAGGGTCAACTATGGCTACACCTTC. Amino acid sequence: CASSLRVNYGYTF.

The chain carries TRBV2 and TRBJ2-1, with 7 bases aligning to TRBD2. The CDR3 consists of 14 residues. CDR1 and CDR2 (germline): SNHLY, FYNNEI. V dropped 2 bases and J dropped 10; count of bases not matched to a gene: 8. CDR3 coding DNA: TGTGCCAGCAGTGAACTAGGTGGGGAGGGGGAGCAGTTCTTC. This translates into CASSELGGEGEQFF.

V usage is TRBV10-1 and J usage is TRBJ2-7; 7 nucleotides align to TRBD1. J gave up 2 bases and V 4 bases, and 11 bases lay outside the gene matches. This CDR3 contains 16 residues. Germline assignment: CDR1 WNHNN and CDR2 SYGVQD (reference sequence). The CDR3 region has the DNA TGCGCCAGCAGTGGGGACAGCGACAAATTCACCTACGAGCAGTACTTC. This translates into CASSGDSDKFTYEQYF.

This chain connects TRBV5-8 to TRBJ2-1, with unresolved D. Germline V gene lookup returns CDR1 SGHTS and CDR2 YDEGEE. The V end was cut by 5 bases, the J end by 9 bases, with 21 bases between. The CDR3 length is 15 residues. The CDR3 reads CASRRGLGGPGEQFF. CDR3 bases: TGTGCCAGCAGGCGTGGTTTGGGTGGTCCAGGTGAGCAGTTCTTC.

This clone was recorded once. The chain combines TRBV11-2 with TRBJ1-1; 8 positions agree with TRBD1. V dropped 5 bases and J dropped 1; count of bases not matched to a gene: 6. Germline V gene data show CDR1 as SGHAT and CDR2 as FQNNGV. The CDR3 extends over 15 amino acids. CDR3 residues: CASSPTGGENTEAFF. In DNA form, the CDR3 reads TGTGCCAGCAGCCCCACAGGGGGAGAGAACACTGAAGCTTTCTTT.

This rearrangement joins TRBV5-1 to TRBJ1-2; a possible D gene is TRBD1 (6 bases). V was trimmed by 0 bases and J by 6 bases, leaving 9 bases between them. The CDR3 consists of 13 residues. Germline V gene data show CDR1 as SGHRS and CDR2 as YFSETQ. The CDR3 nucleotides read TGCGCCAGCAGCTTGGTAGGGGGGGATGGCTACACCTTC. Translating gives CASSLVGGDGYTF.

The rearrangement links TRBV5-1 to TRBJ2-3, with 11 bases aligning to TRBD2. CDR3 size: 18 residues. Losses at the gene ends were 0 bases for V and 0 bases for J; bases not matched to a gene: 6. The germline V gene encodes CDR1 SGHRS and CDR2 YFSETQ. CDR3 loop: CASSLALAGGSSTDTQYF. The CDR3 region has the DNA TGCGCCAGCAGCTTGGCCCTAGCGGGAGGCTCTAGCACAGATACGCAGTATTTT.

The rearrangement joins TRBV9 to TRBJ2-3; D possibly corresponds to TRBD2 (6 bases). This CDR3 contains 14 residues. V was cut by 1 base and J by 4 bases, with 10 bases left in between. The V gene's germline CDR1 is SGDLS and CDR2 YYNGEE. The CDR3 sequence: CASSVSLAADTQYF. CDR3 DNA: TGTGCCAGCAGCGTATCACTAGCAGCAGATACGCAGTATTTT.

This chain uses TRBV28 with TRBJ2-7, with 8 bases aligning to TRBD1. The CDR3 runs to 12 residues. In germline, CDR1 is MDHEN, CDR2 SYDVKM. With V trimmed by 10 bases and J by 7 bases, 9 bases remained unmatched. CDR3 sequence reads: CATGHRGWEQYF. CDR3 nucleotide sequence: TGTGCCACTGGTCACAGGGGGTGGGAGCAGTACTTC.

This chain connects TRBV5-4 to TRBJ2-2; D perhaps matches TRBD2 (7 bases). The CDR3 totals 16 residues. The V gene's germline CDR1 is SGHNT and CDR2 YYREEE (reference sequence). Trimming removed 4 bases at V and 7 bases at J, with 20 bases between. The CDR3 loop reads CASSRDPRGQVGELFF. The CDR3 region has the DNA TGTGCCAGCAGCCGAGATCCGCGGGGGCAGGTCGGGGAGCTGTTTTTT. Full variable domain (outside the CDR3, taken from reference TRBV5-4 and TRBJ2-2): ETGVTQSPTHLIKTRGQQVTLRCSSQSGHNTVSWYQQALGQGPQFIFQYYREEENGRGNFPPRFSGLQFPNYSSELNVNALELDDSALYLCASSRDPRGQVGELFFGEGSRLTVL.

In this sample, this clone turned up once. This chain links TRBV5-5 with TRBJ2-5, with 8 positions matching TRBD1. Germline CDR1 SGHKS, CDR2 YYEKEE (reference sequence). The CDR3 length is 12 residues. The J segment lost 5 bases and the V segment lost 5 bases, leaving 2 bases of the junction unmatched. The CDR3 region has the DNA TGTGCCAGCAGTGGACAGGGCGAGACCCAGTACTTC. It yields the protein CASSGQGETQYF. The complete variable domain, with remaining parts taken from reference TRBV5-5 and TRBJ2-5, reads DAGVTQSPTHLIKTRGQQVTLRCSPISGHKSVSWYQQVLGQGPQFIFQYYEKEERGRGNFPDRFSARQFPNYSSELNVNALLLGDSALYLCASSGQGETQYFGPGTRLLVL.

CDR3 nucleotide sequence: TGTGCCAGTAGTCCTGACAGGGGAAGCTCCTACGAGCAGTACTTC. Translated, it gives CASSPDRGSSYEQYF. The chain couples TRBV19 to TRBJ2-7, with 8 bases lining up with TRBD1. J gave up 0 bases and V 5 bases, and 6 bases lay outside the gene matches. This CDR3 is 15 amino acids long. CDR1 and CDR2 (germline): LNHDA, SQIVND (reference sequence).